Given below is one T cell receptor beta chain in context. An end of the junction differs from the germline gene, which may be a read error. This entry belongs to a study of blood T cell repertoires in COVID-19. The assay was immunoSEQ multiplex PCR, and TCRdb's table has in-frame clones only and misses some. The sample holds roughly 280,000 clones, around 84% seen once. The germline V gene encodes CDR1 SSHAT and CDR2 FNYEAQ (reference sequence). The CDR3 contains 17 residues. Sequenced sample: peripheral blood. The chain has TRBV7-7 and TRBJ2-5; 11 bases line up with TRBD2. The receptor's source is a man aged 60-69 years with acute or convalescent COVID-19. CDR3 region: CASSLGSGRAGQETQYF. DNA for the CDR3: TGTGCTAGCAGCTTAGGTAGCGGGAGGGCCGGGCAAGAGACCCAGTACTTC.